A single sample gave rise to the 22 T cell receptor beta chains below, sequenced in a study of Graves' ophthalmopathy and Graves' hyperthyroidism. For repertoire sequencing, the TCR beta CDR3 regions were amplified from RNA transcripts. First-round RT-PCR used HTBI primers; second-round multiplex PCR followed. TCRdb recomputed calls from the multiplex PCR reads with MiXCR, one row per CDR3 protein. This table holds about 370,000 distinct CDR3 sequences, roughly a sixth found once. Material for sequencing was peripheral blood. The receptors come from an adult woman with stable Graves' hyperthyroidism.

The chain uses TRBV20-1 and TRBJ2-5; D uncertain. Trimming shortened V by 1 base and J by 6 bases, and 15 bases separated the two germline ends. Germline-derived CDR1 and CDR2 are DFQATT and SNEGSKA (reference sequence). CDR3 length: 14 residues. Here the CDR3 reads CSARGVDVGKTQYF. The CDR3 DNA sequence: TGCAGTGCTAGAGGCGTAGATGTGGGGAAGACCCAGTACTTC.

This clonotype occurred many times. The chain is built from TRBV11-2 and TRBJ1-1; D possibly corresponds to TRBD1 (5 bases). Trimming shortened V by 3 bases and J by 6 bases, and 14 bases separated the two germline ends. CDR1 and CDR2 (germline): SGHAT, FQNNGV. The CDR3 loop spans 14 amino acids. The CDR3: CASSFDSPRSEAFF. The DNA for the CDR3 is TGTGCCAGCAGCTTCGACAGCCCAAGGTCTGAAGCTTTCTTT.

This clonotype was picked up many times. This chain uses TRBV19 with TRBJ2-7, with D perhaps matching TRBD1 or TRBD2 (6 bases each). Germline lookup yields CDR1 LNHDA and CDR2 SQIVND (reference sequence). V was clipped by 3 bases and J by 6 bases, with 18 bases between them. The CDR3 runs 15 residues. For the CDR3, the DNA is TGTGCCAGTAGTATTCGGGGGCCTAGCGAAGGCGAGCAGTACTTC. This encodes CASSIRGPSEGEQYF.

This clonotype was observed at least ten times. The chain is built from TRBV14 and TRBJ2-5; 10 bases are shared with TRBD1. The germline CDR1 and CDR2 sequences are SGHDN and FVKESK. V was clipped by 3 bases and J by 0 bases; unmatched bases: 10. CDR3 size: 18 residues. Written as DNA, the CDR3 is TGTGCCAGCAGCCACGGGACAGGGGCCATTAACTACCAAGAGACCCAGTACTTC. It specifies CASSHGTGAINYQETQYF.

This clonotype was counted many times. The DNA of the CDR3 is TGCGCCAGCAGAGGTGGCGGGTTCGTCGCCGGAAACACCATATATTTT. Amino acids: CASRGGGFVAGNTIYF. J is TRBJ1-3 and V is TRBV10-2; D unclear. V was pared by 6 bases and J by 4 bases, with 19 bases between. Germline CDR1 is WSHSY and CDR2 is SAAADI. The CDR3 sequence is 16 residues long.

This clonotype occurred many times. J is TRBJ1-2 and V is TRBV12-3 or TRBV12-4; 8 bases align to TRBD1. J was trimmed by 6 bases and V by 6 bases; bases with no gene match: 6. CDR3 size: 13 residues. DNA for the CDR3: TGTGCCAGCAGCCAGGACAGGGTAAATGGCTACACCTTC. Its protein product is CASSQDRVNGYTF.

This clonotype was counted at least ten times. This could be a read error, since a much larger clone is one nucleotide away. The V and J genes are TRBV6-2 or TRBV6-3 and TRBJ2-7, with TRBD2 identical over 7 bases. The germline V gene has CDR1 MNHEY and CDR2 SVGEGT. The J segment lost 1 base and the V segment lost 4 bases, leaving 19 bases of the junction unmatched. This CDR3 is built from 19 residues. The CDR3 region is CASSCSWRPGLTPSYEQYF. The CDR3, as DNA: TGTGCCAGCAGTTGCTCATGGCGTCCGGGACTAACCCCATCCTACGAGCAGTACTTC.

The table lists this clonotype with many counts. Lacking the conserved final phenylalanine or tryptophan, this CDR3 likely reflects a read error. The rearrangement links TRBV19 to TRBJ1-1; D gene ambiguous. The germline V gene has CDR1 LNHDA and CDR2 SQIVND (reference sequence). The ends were cut back, 3 bases at V and 3 bases at J, with 17 bases in the middle. The CDR3 has 16 residues. In DNA, the CDR3 is TGTGCCAGTAGTATTGCGGCAGGTTGGACCTACACTGAAGCTTTCCTT. Protein: CASSIAAGWTYTEAFL.

This clonotype was seen once. The chain links TRBV12-3 or TRBV12-4 to TRBJ1-2; 10 nucleotides agree with TRBD1. V shed 5 bases and J 8 bases; nucleotides not matched to a gene: 8. The CDR3 is 14 amino acids. The CDR3 spells CASSLRQGAQGYTF. The CDR3 coding sequence is TGTGCCAGCAGTCTCAGACAGGGGGCGCAGGGCTACACCTTC.

This clonotype was counted at least ten times. This chain uses TRBV4-1 with TRBJ2-7; 8 bases fit TRBD1. The V and J ends lost 3 bases and 5 bases, in that order; junction bases with no gene match: 6. CDR3 size: 14 residues. Germline-derived CDR1 and CDR2 are MGHRA and YSYEKL. CDR3 coding DNA: TGCGCCAGCAGCCAGTGGGGGACAGGCCACGAGCAGTACTTC. This gives the protein CASSQWGTGHEQYF.

This clonotype was detected ten times or more. This chain joins TRBV6-5 and TRBJ2-7, with D possibly TRBD2 on 6 matching bases. This CDR3 comprises 14 residues. Trimming pared 2 bases from V and 2 bases from J, leaving 10 bases between. Germline CDR1 is MNHEY and CDR2 is SVGAGI. CDR3 region: CASSYNGRTYEQYF. The CDR3 DNA reads as TGTGCCAGCAGTTACAATGGGAGGACCTACGAGCAGTACTTC.

This clonotype was counted ten times or more. The chain couples TRBV24-1 to TRBJ2-3; D is unresolved. V lost 1 base and J 1 base, leaving 2 bases between the germline ends. CDR1 is KGHDR, CDR2 SFDVKD, per germline. CDR3 length: 13 residues. The CDR3 DNA is TGTGCCACCAGTGATTTCCGCACAGATACGCAGTATTTT. Its translation is CATSDFRTDTQYF.

This clonotype was seen repeatedly, ten times or more. The chain combines TRBV11-1 with TRBJ2-2; 7 bases are shared with TRBD2. CDR3 size: 17 residues. Germline trimming cut 5 bases from V and 4 bases from J; bases unmatched to any gene: 13. The germline V gene encodes CDR1 SGHAT and CDR2 FQDESV (reference sequence). DNA for the CDR3: TGTGCCAGCAGCCGATGGGAATCGCGGGAGATCACCGGGGAGCTGTTTTTT. This sequence encodes CASSRWESREITGELFF.

This clonotype was seen many times. The V and J genes are TRBV28 and TRBJ2-5; D is uncertain. Germline V gene sequence: CDR1 MDHEN, CDR2 SYDVKM. CDR3 length: 15 amino acids. Trimming left V 6 bases short and J 1 base short, with 15 bases between. As DNA, the CDR3 is TGTGCCAGCAGGGTAGGGTTTGGGCCCCAAGAGACCCAGTACTTC. Amino acid sequence: CASRVGFGPQETQYF.

Only a few counts were recorded for this clonotype. The chain joins TRBV12-3 or TRBV12-4 to TRBJ2-7, with TRBD1 as a possible D gene (6 bases). The V end lost 7 bases, the J end lost 5 bases, and 15 bases lay between the germline ends. This CDR3 is 13 amino acids long. The CDR3 spells CASTSTGWHEQYF. DNA for the CDR3: TGTGCCAGCACCTCAACAGGGTGGCACGAGCAGTACTTC.

This clonotype was counted at least ten times. This chain links TRBV28 with TRBJ1-1, with 9 bases lining up with TRBD1. There are 14 residues in the CDR3. CDR1 is MDHEN, CDR2 SYDVKM, per germline. V lost 6 bases and J lost 8; bases outside the gene matches: 10. The CDR3 region has the DNA TGTGCCAGCAGCACACAGGGGGCGAAAAAAGAAGCTTTCTTT. It codes for CASSTQGAKKEAFF.

This chain joins TRBV29-1 and TRBJ2-2; 9 nucleotides agree with TRBD1. The trim removed 5 bases at V and 3 bases at J, leaving 7 bases unmatched. The CDR3 is 15 residues long. The germline CDR1 and CDR2 sequences are SQVTM and ANQGSEA. The CDR3 DNA reads TGCAGCGTTCCCGCACAGGGGGCGCACACCGGGGAGCTGTTTTTT. Residues: CSVPAQGAHTGELFF.

Many counts were recorded for this clonotype. The rearrangement links TRBV2 to TRBJ1-2; TRBD1 agrees at 9 bases. With V trimmed by 8 bases and J by 7 bases, 20 bases remained unmatched. Germline V gene data show CDR1 as SNHLY and CDR2 as FYNNEI. The CDR3 loop spans 17 amino acids. CDR3 nucleotide sequence: TGTGCCAGCCACCCAAGTACGGGACAGGGTAGTTTAGGTGGCTACACCTTC. As protein: CASHPSTGQGSLGGYTF.

This clonotype was picked up many times. The rearrangement joins TRBV6-5 to TRBJ1-5; possible D gene TRBD1, 6 bases. Trimming removed 4 bases from V and 5 bases from J, with 12 bases in between. CDR3 size: 14 residues. Germline CDR1 reads MNHEY; CDR2 reads SVGAGI. In nucleotides, the CDR3 is TGTGCCAGCAGTTCACAGGGAGCCTATCAGCCCCAGCATTTT. It encodes CASSSQGAYQPQHF.

This clonotype was picked up a small number of times. The gene calls are TRBV18 and TRBJ1-2; D call uncertain. Trimming took off 2 bases at V and 7 bases at J, with 8 bases between the two ends. This CDR3 contains 12 residues. Looked up from germline, CDR1 is KGHSH and CDR2 is LQKENI. CDR3 DNA: TGTGCCAGCTCACCAGAAACGGGTGGCTACACCTTC. It yields the protein CASSPETGGYTF.

This clonotype was detected many times. J is TRBJ1-6 and V is TRBV30, with unresolved D. Deletions cut 3 bases from V and 7 bases from J, with 7 bases between. This CDR3 spans 12 amino acids. CDR1 is GTSNPN, CDR2 SVGIG, per germline (reference sequence). The CDR3 region is CAWSESNSPLHF. DNA for the CDR3: TGTGCCTGGAGCGAGAGCAATTCACCCCTCCACTTT.

The chain couples TRBV27 to TRBJ1-1; D is unclear. Trimming left V 5 bases short and J 6 bases short, with 22 bases between. Germline V gives CDR1 MNHEY, CDR2 SMNVEV (reference sequence). The CDR3 totals 16 residues. DNA for the CDR3: TGTGCCAGCAGTCCACTTTCCCGTAGATCGGGCGCTGAAGCTTTCTTT. It codes for CASSPLSRRSGAEAFF.